This T cell receptor beta chain was identified during a study of siplizumab effects on memory and regulatory T cells (dated by TCRdb to between 2018 and 2021). The study in broad terms: The effect of the anti-CD2 antibody siplizumab on alloreactive T-cell subsets was examined in allogeneic mixed lymphocyte reactions constructed from human PBMCs. What the study reported, not specific to this receptor: The cumulative frequency of alloreactive sequences that could be traced back to unstimulated CD4+ memory T cells was significantly reduced by siplizumab. Whether proliferating Tregs from siplizumab cultures were suppressive was not functionally confirmed. Because sequences at frequencies below about 10^-5 were poorly captured, only a minor fraction of alloreactive clones could be mapped back to unstimulated subsets. For roughly 75-95% of proliferating CD4+ or CD8+ clones, no naive or memory phenotype could be assigned. Greater diversity appeared to be present in unstimulated naive T cells than in memory T cells, and a substantial contribution to the alloresponse seemed to be made by naive cells. Among mappable alloreactive CD4+ clones, an average Treg-derived fraction of about 70% was observed with siplizumab, compared with around 28% in control reactions.

Sorted unstimulated T cells and proliferating T cells recovered from mixed lymphocyte reactions underwent TCRbeta CDR3 sequencing. Fresh whole blood from more than 9 HLA-typed healthy donors served as the source for isolating PBMCs. Unstimulated CD4+ non-regulatory T cells were FACS-sorted to map the origin of alloreactive clones. Regarding this clone: Its antigen specificity is not known. The sample holds no much larger clone one base away, and base qualities are not on file.

V ends up 5 bases short and J 5 bases short, with an unmatched junction base count of 9. According to the germline V gene (reference sequence), CDR1 reads SGHNT and CDR2 reads YYREEE. The CDR3, from cysteine to phenylalanine, totals 16 residues. Only the CDR3 part of the read is kept: 48 bases, read in frame from the first base. To prepare the library, the immunoSEQ multiplex PCR assay was applied. Roughly 100,000 TCR templates per sample were assayed on the deep sequencing platform. Genomic DNA extracted from sorted T cells was used for TCRbeta CDR3 sequencing. Under the source paper's analysis protocol: The R programming language was used for clonal analysis of TCRbeta CDR3 data. Comparing unstimulated samples against CFSE-low samples taken after the reaction was how alloreactive CD4+ and CD8+ clones were defined. By matching sequences to the repertoires of sorted unstimulated Treg and non-Treg cells, each alloreactive CD4+ clone was assigned a regulatory or non-regulatory origin. As stored in TCRdb, this immuneACCESS dataset retains in-frame rearrangements with V and J assigned. A fraction of the clones does not appear; measured against another copy, unresolved V genes explain less than half of the discrepancy, and the remainder lacks a known reason. For V, J and clone size, that table is used; D and trimming come from the DNA. The sample includes some 120,000 clones, with less than 95% observed a single time. The top ten clones comprise around 1.5% of the sample.

Sequencing was carried out using non-Treg CD4+ T cells sorted from blood. The cell subset or site label for this specimen denotes: FACS-sorted unstimulated CD4+ non-regulatory T cells. The sequence was collected from a human donor in good health. The V and J genes are TRBV5-4 and TRBJ2-5, with 13 central nucleotides matching TRBD2. The DNA reads as follows: TGTGCCAGCAGTATTCGGACTAGCGGGAGCGGGGAGACCCAGTACTTC. This yields the protein CASSIRTSGSGETQYF.